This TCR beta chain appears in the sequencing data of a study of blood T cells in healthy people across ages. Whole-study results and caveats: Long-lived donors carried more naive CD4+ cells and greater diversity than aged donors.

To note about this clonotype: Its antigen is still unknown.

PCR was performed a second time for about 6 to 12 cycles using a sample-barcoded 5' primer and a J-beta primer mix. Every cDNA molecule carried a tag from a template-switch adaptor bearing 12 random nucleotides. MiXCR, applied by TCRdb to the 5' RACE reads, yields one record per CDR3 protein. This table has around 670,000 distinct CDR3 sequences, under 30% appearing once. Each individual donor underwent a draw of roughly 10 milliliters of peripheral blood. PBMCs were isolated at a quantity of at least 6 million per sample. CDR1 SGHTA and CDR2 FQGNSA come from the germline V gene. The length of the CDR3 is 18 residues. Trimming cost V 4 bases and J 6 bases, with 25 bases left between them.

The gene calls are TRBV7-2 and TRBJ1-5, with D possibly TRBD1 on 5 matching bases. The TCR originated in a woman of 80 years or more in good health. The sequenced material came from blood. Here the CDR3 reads CASSSSEIGVRGSQPQHF. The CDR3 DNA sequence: TGTGCCAGCAGCTCAAGTGAAATAGGGGTCCGGGGCAGTCAGCCCCAGCATTTT.